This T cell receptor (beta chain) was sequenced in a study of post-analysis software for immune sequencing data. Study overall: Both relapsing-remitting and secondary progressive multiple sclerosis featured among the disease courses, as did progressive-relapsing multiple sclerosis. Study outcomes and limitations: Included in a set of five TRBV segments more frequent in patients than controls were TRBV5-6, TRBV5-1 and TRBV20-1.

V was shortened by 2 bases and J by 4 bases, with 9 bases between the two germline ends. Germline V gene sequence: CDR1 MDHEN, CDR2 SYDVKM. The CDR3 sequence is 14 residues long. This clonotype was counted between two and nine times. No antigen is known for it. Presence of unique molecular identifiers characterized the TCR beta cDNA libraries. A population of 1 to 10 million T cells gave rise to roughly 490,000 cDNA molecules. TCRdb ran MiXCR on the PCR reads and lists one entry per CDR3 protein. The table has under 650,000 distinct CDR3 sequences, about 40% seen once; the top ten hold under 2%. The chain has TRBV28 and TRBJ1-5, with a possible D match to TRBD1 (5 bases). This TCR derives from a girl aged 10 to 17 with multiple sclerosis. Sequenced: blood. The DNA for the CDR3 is TGTGCCAGCAGTTTAAACGACAGAAATCAGCCCCAGCATTTT. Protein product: CASSLNDRNQPQHF.